Listed below are T cell receptor beta chains from one sample, sequenced in a study of cytomegalovirus exposure and HLA in healthy donors. Profiling relied on immunoSEQ multiplex PCR, and the TCRdb table lists in-frame clones only, not all of them. The sample contains hundreds of thousands of clones, about 80% of which appear only once. Sequenced: PBMCs. The receptor set was obtained from a woman in her thirties or forties in good health and CMV-seronegative. Each CDR3 is given with its conserved first and last residue. A D gene is named only where the DNA matches it firmly. Some rows have no size entry. The others give once, few or many, or a class for an expanded clone.

j_call,clone_size,v_call,d_call,cdr3_aa,cdr3_nt
TRBJ1-5,.,TRBV11-2,.,CASSLDGLNQPQHF,TGTGCCAGCAGCTTAGATGGGCTGAATCAGCCCCAGCATTTT
TRBJ1-1,.,TRBV4-1,.,CASSQDIAALNSAEAFF,TGCGCCAGCAGCCAAGATATTGCGGCCTTGAACTCCGCTGAAGCTTTCTTT
TRBJ1-1,.,TRBV27,.,CASSLNADTEAFF,TGTGCCAGCAGTTTAAATGCGGACACTGAAGCTTTCTTT
TRBJ1-6,.,TRBV4-1,.,CASSHLLGHSPLHF,TGCGCCAGCAGCCATTTACTGGGGCATTCACCCCTCCACTTT
TRBJ1-1,once,TRBV18,.,CASSQGNTEAFF,TGTGCCAGCTCCCAGGGAAACACTGAAGCTTTCTTT
TRBJ2-1,.,TRBV19,TRBD2,CASSIRRGTSGGVDNEQFF,TGTGCCAGTAGTATTAGGAGGGGGACTAGCGGGGGGGTAGATAATGAGCAGTTCTTC
TRBJ2-7,.,TRBV28,TRBD1,CAIGGSGQGTYEQYF,TGTGCCATAGGGGGGTCCGGACAGGGGACCTACGAGCAGTACTTC
TRBJ2-2,.,TRBV9,.,CASSVVGVNTGELFF,TGTGCCAGCAGCGTCGTCGGGGTGAACACCGGGGAGCTGTTTTTT
TRBJ2-5,.,TRBV7-9,TRBD1,CASSLGVDRGETQYF,TGTGCCAGCAGCTTAGGAGTCGACAGGGGAGAGACCCAGTACTTC
TRBJ1-1,.,TRBV9,.,CASSVAIGERADTEAFF,TGTGCCAGCAGCGTAGCTATTGGGGAGAGGGCCGACACTGAAGCTTTCTTT
TRBJ1-4,.,TRBV5-5,.,CASSLQLLNEKLFF,TGTGCCAGCAGCTTACAGCTGCTGAATGAAAAACTGTTTTTT
TRBJ2-6,.,TRBV7-2,.,CASSLEGWAYSGANVLTF,TGTGCCAGCAGCTTAGAAGGATGGGCTTACTCTGGGGCCAACGTCCTGACTTTC
TRBJ2-7,once,TRBV11-1,TRBD1,CASSTGTGNYEQYF,TGTGCCAGCAGCACTGGGACAGGGAACTACGAGCAGTACTTC
TRBJ1-1,.,TRBV7-9,.,CSSSLGTVGEAFF,TGTTCCAGCAGCTTAGGGACTGTTGGTGAAGCTTTCTTT
TRBJ1-1,few,TRBV5-1,TRBD1,CASREPGTGGYGAFF,TGCGCCAGCAGGGAACCAGGGACAGGAGGTTACGGGGCTTTCTTT
TRBJ2-5,.,TRBV5-1,.,CASSLGISGETQYF,TGCGCCAGCAGCTTAGGTATATCGGGAGAGACCCAGTACTTC
TRBJ1-1,.,TRBV6-6,.,CASSYGRGGTEAFF,TGTGCCAGCAGTTACGGGCGGGGGGGAACTGAAGCTTTCTTT
TRBJ1-4,.,TRBV4-1,.,CASSQAEQQNEKLFF,TGCGCCAGCAGCCAAGCTGAACAGCAGAATGAAAAACTGTTTTTT
TRBJ1-1,.,TRBV5-5,TRBD1,CASSPTGDTEAFF,TGTGCCAGCAGCCCTACAGGGGACACTGAAGCTTTCTTT
TRBJ1-6,.,TRBV5-6,.,CASSPAVRGSPLHF,TGTGCCAGCAGCCCGGCCGTACGGGGTTCACCCCTCCACTTT
TRBJ2-6,few,TRBV4-3,.,CASSQEVRKGRRTGANVLTF,TGCGCCAGCAGCCAAGAGGTACGCAAAGGCAGGAGGACTGGGGCCAACGTCCTGACTTTC
TRBJ2-7,.,TRBV4-2,.,CASSQLRGYEQYF,TGTGCCAGCAGCCAACTTCGGGGGTACGAGCAGTACTTC
TRBJ2-5,.,TRBV27,.,CASSWGGGEETQYF,TGTGCCAGCAGTTGGGGAGGAGGGGAAGAGACCCAGTACTTC
TRBJ1-1,.,TRBV30,TRBD1,CAWRDRATTEAFF,TGTGCCTGGAGGGACAGGGCGACCACTGAAGCTTTCTTT
TRBJ2-3,.,TRBV7-9,.,CASSLVGTPGTTDTQYF,TGTGCCAGCAGCTTAGTAGGGACTCCAGGTACCACAGATACGCAGTATTTT
TRBJ2-1,.,TRBV7-9,TRBD1,CASRRKGQGSSYNEQFF,TGTGCCAGCAGAAGGAAGGGACAGGGGAGCTCCTACAATGAGCAGTTCTTC